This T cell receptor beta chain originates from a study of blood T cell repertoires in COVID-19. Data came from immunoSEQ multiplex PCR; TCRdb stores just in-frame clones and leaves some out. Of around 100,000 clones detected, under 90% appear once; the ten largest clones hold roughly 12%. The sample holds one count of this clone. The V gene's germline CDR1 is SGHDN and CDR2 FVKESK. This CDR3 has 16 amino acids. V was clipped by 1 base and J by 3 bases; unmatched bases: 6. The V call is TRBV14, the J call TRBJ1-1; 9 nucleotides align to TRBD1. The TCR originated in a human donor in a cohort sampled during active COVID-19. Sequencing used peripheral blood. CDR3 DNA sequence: TGTGCCAGCAGCCAAGGTATACGGACAGGGGACACTGAAGCTTTCTTT. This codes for CASSQGIRTGDTEAFF.